The TCR beta chain under discussion was sequenced for a study of T cell repertoires in ileal Crohn's disease (dated by TCRdb to the late 2010s). Notes on the research overall: At the time of surgery, about a third of patients were active smokers, and the median duration of disease was 6.5 to 8.5 years. Running in parallel with the study was a multicentre cohort set up to find predictors of early endoscopic recurrence following ileocolonic resection. A total of around 150 mucosal samples from some 50 patients were sequenced, collected from several sites on the surgical specimen as well as at postoperative endoscopy. Roughly half of the patients were given postoperative therapy, with more than 15 on anti-TNF agents and about a dozen on thiopurines. The TCR repertoire was analysed in around 50 patients with Crohn's disease drawn from a prospective multicentre cohort. A Rutgeerts score above i0 was used to define endoscopic postoperative recurrence. Every patient underwent surgery because of a complication, which was stricturing disease in around 61% and penetrating disease in 39%. Study-level results and caveats: Only a subgroup of patients, of unstated size, had mucosal CD4 and CD8 T cells sorted and sequenced. Compared with CD4 T cells, sorted CD8 T cells held more high-frequency clones, which suggests that the mucosal expansions were mostly CD8. A significantly higher proportion of clonal expansions was observed in active smokers at surgery than in non-smokers (approximately 26% vs 20%, p=0.02). Endoscopic recurrence was found to be associated with higher high-frequency clone percentages at surgery, and recurrence was observed in all patients with clonality above 26.8% (18/57).

Details on this clone: The target of this receptor is not known. Base qualities were left out, and no much larger clone turns up one base away.

Eligible patients were adults with ileal or ileocolonic Crohn's disease who had an indication for ileocolonic resection. Whole ileal mucosal biopsies were kept frozen at -80 degrees C prior to DNA extraction. A TRizol-based method was used to extract genomic DNA from the frozen whole biopsies, and the DNA was quantified with a NanoDrop 2000 spectrophotometer. For commercial TCRB immunosequencing, around 500 nanograms of biopsy DNA were submitted for each sample. CDR3 regions were amplified from genomic DNA by Adaptive Biotechnology using a two-step, amplification bias-controlled multiplex PCR. The first PCR used primers for every V and J gene segment; the second PCR added barcodes and Illumina adapters. CDR3 libraries were sequenced on an Illumina instrument. Turning to the authors' computational methods: Analysis combined the vendor-provided pipelines with custom analysis of raw data in R/Bioconductor under R version 3.3.0. Clonality, ranging from 0 to 1, was calculated as the inverse of the normalised Shannon entropy of all productive clones. High-frequency clones were defined as the repertoire share of the top 100 clones, retaining only clones passing a 95% confidence test. Repertoire diversity was measured with the Simpson index, and overlap between samples was measured with the Morisita-Horn index. In TCRdb, the immuneACCESS table is reduced to in-frame sequences with V and J assigned. These tables do not hold every clone; where another copy was compared, an unresolved V gene accounts for under half, and the others remain unexplained. That table is the source of V, J and clone size, and D and trimming were worked out from the DNA. Counted in this sample were about 5,300 clones; 80% to 85% of them appeared once. The top ten clonotypes cover 11% to 15% of the sample.

Specimen: ileal tissue. This TCR was sampled from an adult with Crohn's disease.

The CDR3 loop reads CASSIPQERENTGELFF. At the DNA level, the sequence is TGTGCCAGCAGCATCCCCCAGGAGCGGGAGAACACCGGGGAGCTGTTTTTT. The V and J genes are TRBV9 and TRBJ2-2; 7 middle bases align to TRBD2. V ends up 4 bases short and J 1 base short, with an unmatched junction base count of 10. The CDR3 has 17 amino acids, counting the end cysteine and phenylalanine. Only the CDR3 part of the read is kept: 51 bases, read in frame from the first base. The germline V gene supplies CDR1 SGDLS and CDR2 YYNGEE.